A selection of T cell receptor beta chains follows, all from one sample in a study of T-cell reconstitution after alpha-beta-depleted transplantation in children. Via MiXCR, TCRdb re-called the PCR reads, giving one row per CDR3 protein. Of fewer than 500,000 distinct CDR3 sequences in the sample, 43% were seen once. Sequenced here: PBMCs, sampled before TCRalphabeta/CD19-depleted stem cell transplant. The receptors originated from a girl aged 2-9 years with aplastic anemia, due to receive a stem cell transplant. CDR3s include the opening cysteine and the closing phenylalanine or tryptophan. The D gene is left open where the match is weak. For some rows the clone size is stated as once, few or many, or as a class when expanded; others skip it.

TRBJ2-1,TRBV5-1,NA,TRBD2,13,TGCGCCAGCGGCATAGCGGGCACGGGCGAGCAGTTCTTC,CASGIAGTGEQFF
TRBJ1-5,TRBV6-5,NA,NA,13,TGTGCCAGCAGTTACTCGAAATTTCAGCCCCAGCATTTT,CASSYSKFQPQHF
TRBJ1-2,TRBV7-2,few,TRBD1,14,TGTGCCAGCAGCTTACTACAGGGGAGAAATGGCTACACCTTC,CASSLLQGRNGYTF
TRBJ1-4,TRBV7-2,many,TRBD1,15,TGTGCCAGCAGCTTATGGGGACAGGTGGATGAAAAACTGTTTTTT,CASSLWGQVDEKLFF
TRBJ2-1,TRBV4-1,NA,TRBD2,14,TGCGCCAGCAGCCACGCTCCGGGGGAGGGGCTTCCTTTCTTC,CASSHAPGEGLPFF
TRBJ2-1,TRBV20-1,NA,NA,12,TGCAGTGCTCGAGTCTCCTACAATGAGCAGTTCTTC,CSARVSYNEQFF
TRBJ2-2,TRBV28,few,TRBD2,16,TGTGCCAGCACCTCGGGGGGAGTATGGAACACCGGGGAGCTGTTTTTT,CASTSGGVWNTGELFF
TRBJ2-1,TRBV20-1,NA,NA,15,TGCAGTGCTAGTAGGCCAGTCGGGTCCTACAATGAGCAGTTCTTC,CSASRPVGSYNEQFF
TRBJ2-5,TRBV7-9,NA,TRBD2,16,TGTGCCAGCAGCTTGAGACTGGGACTAGCGTCGGAGACCCAGTACTTC,CASSLRLGLASETQYF
TRBJ1-5,TRBV28,few,TRBD1,15,TGTGCCAGCAGCCCCACACAGGGGAGCAATCAGCCCCAGCATTTT,CASSPTQGSNQPQHF
TRBJ2-4,TRBV29-1,NA,TRBD2,11,TGCAGCGTCGCGGGAGGGGACATTCAGTACTTC,CSVAGGDIQYF
TRBJ2-5,TRBV7-8,NA,TRBD2,14,TGTGCCAGCAGCGTTAGCGGGAGGGCAGAGACCCAGTACTTC,CASSVSGRAETQYF
TRBJ2-5,TRBV6-1,NA,NA,13,TGTGCCAGCAGACTCTGGGGGTACGAGACCCAGTACTTC,CASRLWGYETQYF
TRBJ2-7,TRBV3-1,many,NA,13,TGTGCCAGCAGCCTGCGAAACTCCTACGAGCAGTACTTC,CASSLRNSYEQYF
TRBJ2-4,TRBV15,NA,NA,14,TGTGCCACCAGCAGAGTTCAGGGCTTAAACATTCAGTACTTC,CATSRVQGLNIQYF
TRBJ2-2,TRBV7-9,NA,TRBD1,17,TGTGCCAGCAGCCCGCTTTCCCGGACAGGGAAAGAGGGGGAGCTGTTTTTT,CASSPLSRTGKEGELFF
TRBJ2-1,TRBV27,NA,TRBD2,17,TGTGCCAGCAGTGTACGACTCGGGACTAGCCGGAACAATGAGCAGTTCTTC,CASSVRLGTSRNNEQFF
TRBJ2-7,TRBV2,many,NA,14,TGTGCCAGCAGAGTGAGCGTATACCCCTACGAGCAGTACTTC,CASRVSVYPYEQYF
TRBJ2-5,TRBV4-2,NA,TRBD1,16,TGTGCCAGCAGCCATGGGACCAACGACAGGGGAGAGACCCAGTACTTC,CASSHGTNDRGETQYF
TRBJ2-4,TRBV11-1,NA,TRBD1,18,TGTGCCAGCAGCCGAATGACAGGGGGTACTCTAGCCAAAAACATTCAGTACTTC,CASSRMTGGTLAKNIQYF